Below are 3 T cell receptor beta chains sequenced from a single sample in a study of T cells in Graves' hyperthyroidism and ophthalmopathy. Amplified regions were TCR beta CDR3 sequences from RNA transcripts. When the TCR CDR3 underwent first-round RT-PCR, the HTBI primer set was used. TCRdb fed the multiplex PCR reads into MiXCR, producing one record per CDR3 protein. Of 250,000 or so distinct CDR3 sequences in the sample, around 15% are singletons; the top ten hold about 30%. Source material: blood. These receptors were taken from a woman in her forties or fifties with Graves' hyperthyroidism that later progressed to Graves' ophthalmopathy.

In this sample, this clonotype turned up a few times. The V call is TRBV5-6, the J call TRBJ2-1; either TRBD1 or TRBD2 may supply D (6 bases each). V was pared by 3 bases and J by 5 bases, with 12 bases between. Germline V gives CDR1 SGHDT, CDR2 YYEEEE. The CDR3 totals 14 residues. CDR3 nucleotide sequence: TGTGCCAGCAGCTGGAGGGGGGTAGACAATGAGCAGTTCTTC. It encodes CASSWRGVDNEQFF. The full variable domain, in which reference TRBV5-6 and TRBJ2-1 provide the parts outside the CDR3, is DAGVTQSPTHLIKTRGQQVTLRCSPKSGHDTVSWYQQALGQGPQFIFQYYEEEERQRGNFPDRFSGHQFPNYSSELNVNALLLGDSALYLCASSWRGVDNEQFFGPGTRLTVL.

The V and J genes are TRBV4-1 and TRBJ1-5, with D hard to call. Germline assignment: CDR1 MGHRA and CDR2 YSYEKL. The germline V and J ends were trimmed by 0 bases and 11 bases, with 11 bases remaining between them. This CDR3 has 13 amino acids. The DNA for the CDR3 is TGCGCCAGCAGCCAAGAGTCAAAGGCGACCCAGCATTTT. This gives the protein CASSQESKATQHF.

This clonotype was counted many times. The chain joins TRBV5-5 to TRBJ2-7, with a weak D call TRBD2 (5 bases). The CDR3 sequence is 15 residues long. Trimming took 6 bases from V and 1 from J, leaving 17 bases between them. Germline CDR1 reads SGHKS; CDR2 reads YYEKEE (reference sequence). CDR3 nucleotides: TGTGCCAGCACCATAGAGGGTCCCGGGTCCTACGAGCAGTACTTC. Translation: CASTIEGPGSYEQYF. Looking up the rest from reference TRBV5-5 and TRBJ2-7 gives the full variable domain: DAGVTQSPTHLIKTRGQQVTLRCSPISGHKSVSWYQQVLGQGPQFIFQYYEKEERGRGNFPDRFSARQFPNYSSELNVNALLLGDSALYLCASTIEGPGSYEQYFGPGTRLTVT.